The 3 T cell receptor beta chains below were found in one sample sequenced in a study of spatial heterogeneity in lung cancer. The time point: sample taken at primary tumor resection. Sequencing was performed on whole RNA extracted from tumor and nontumor lung tissue, or from frozen PBMC, and the material was left unsorted. TCRdb independently ran MiXCR on the 5' RACE reads; one entry per CDR3 protein. The profile covers 3,200 or so distinct CDR3 sequences, with 15% to 20% appearing a single time and approximately 88% taken by the ten largest. The specimen was PBMCs, collected at surgery. Source of these receptors: a female donor with early-stage non-small cell lung cancer.

This clonotype occurred many times. At one of its ends the junction is not consistent with the germline gene, which may arise from a read error. This sequence joins TRBV12-3 or TRBV12-4 and TRBJ1-4, with 12 bases lining up with TRBD1. The CDR3 is 13 residues long. CDR3 in amino acids: CASSPGQGARITF. The CDR3 region has the DNA TGTGCCAGCAGCCCGGGACAGGGGGCCCGGATAACTTTT.

This clonotype was counted at least ten times. The CDR3 reads CASRSDVWAQANEQFF. The CDR3, as DNA: TGTGCCAGCAGATCTGATGTCTGGGCCCAGGCCAATGAGCAGTTCTTC. The rearrangement uses TRBV7-8 and TRBJ2-1; D is ambiguous. The V end was cut by 6 bases, the J end by 6 bases, with 21 bases between. Germline assignment: CDR1 SGHVS and CDR2 FQNEAQ. CDR3 size: 16 residues.

The chain combines TRBV4-2 with TRBJ2-3; tentative D call: TRBD2 (5 bases). Germline CDR1 is LGHNA and CDR2 is YNFKEQ. V gave up 0 bases and J gave up 8 bases, with 15 bases separating them. The CDR3 length is 15 residues. In DNA, the CDR3 is TGTGCCAGCAGCCAAGATCAACTAGGGAGTGGTACGCAGTATTTT. Protein product: CASSQDQLGSGTQYF.